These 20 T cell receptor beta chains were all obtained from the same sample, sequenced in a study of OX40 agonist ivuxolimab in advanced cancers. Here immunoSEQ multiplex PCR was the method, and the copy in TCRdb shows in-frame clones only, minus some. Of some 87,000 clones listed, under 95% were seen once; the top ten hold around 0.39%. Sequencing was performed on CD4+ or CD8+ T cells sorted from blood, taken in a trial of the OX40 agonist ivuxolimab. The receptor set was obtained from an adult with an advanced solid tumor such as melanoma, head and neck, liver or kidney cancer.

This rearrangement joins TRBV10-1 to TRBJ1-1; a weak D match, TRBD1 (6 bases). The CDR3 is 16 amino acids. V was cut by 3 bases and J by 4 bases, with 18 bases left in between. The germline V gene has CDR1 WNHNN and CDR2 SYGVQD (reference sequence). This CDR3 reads CASSEFGGAEGTEAFF. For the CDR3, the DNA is TGCGCCAGCAGTGAATTCGGGGGCGCTGAGGGCACTGAAGCTTTCTTT.

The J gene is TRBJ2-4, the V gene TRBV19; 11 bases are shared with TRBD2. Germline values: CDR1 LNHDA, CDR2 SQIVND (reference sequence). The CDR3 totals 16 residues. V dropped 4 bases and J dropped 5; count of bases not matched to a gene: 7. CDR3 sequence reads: CASSRVIAGGENIQYF. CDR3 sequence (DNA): TGTGCCAGTAGTAGGGTCATAGCGGGAGGGGAAAACATTCAGTACTTC.

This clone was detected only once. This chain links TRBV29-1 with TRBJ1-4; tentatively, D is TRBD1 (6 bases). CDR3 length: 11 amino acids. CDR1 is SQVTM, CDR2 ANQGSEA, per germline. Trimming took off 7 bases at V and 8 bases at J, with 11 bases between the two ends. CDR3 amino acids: CSAWTVEKLFF. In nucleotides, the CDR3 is TGCAGCGCCTGGACAGTCGAAAAACTGTTTTTT.

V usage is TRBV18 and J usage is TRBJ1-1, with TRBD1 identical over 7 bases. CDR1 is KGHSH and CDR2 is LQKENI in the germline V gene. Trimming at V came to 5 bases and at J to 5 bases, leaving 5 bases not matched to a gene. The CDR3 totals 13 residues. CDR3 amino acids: CASSDRDETEAFF. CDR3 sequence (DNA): TGTGCCAGCTCAGACAGGGACGAAACTGAAGCTTTCTTT.

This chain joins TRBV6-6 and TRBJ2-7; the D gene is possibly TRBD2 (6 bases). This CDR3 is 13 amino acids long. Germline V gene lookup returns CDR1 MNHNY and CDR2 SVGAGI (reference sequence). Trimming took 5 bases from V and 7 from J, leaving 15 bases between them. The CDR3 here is CASSPPPGVEQYF. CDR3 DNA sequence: TGTGCCAGCAGTCCGCCCCCGGGGGTAGAGCAGTACTTC.

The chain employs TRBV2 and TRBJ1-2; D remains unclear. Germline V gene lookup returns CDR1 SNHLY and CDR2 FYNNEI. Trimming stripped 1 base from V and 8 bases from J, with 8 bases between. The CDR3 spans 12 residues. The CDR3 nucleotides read TGTGCCAGCAGTGAAGGGTTGACGGGCTACACCTTC. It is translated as CASSEGLTGYTF.

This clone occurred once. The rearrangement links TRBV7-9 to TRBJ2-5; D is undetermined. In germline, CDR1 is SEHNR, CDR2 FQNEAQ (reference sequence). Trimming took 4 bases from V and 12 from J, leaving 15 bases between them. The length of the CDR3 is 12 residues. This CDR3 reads CASSSPSVWEYF. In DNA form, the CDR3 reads TGTGCCAGCAGCTCCCCCTCTGTGTGGGAGTACTTC.

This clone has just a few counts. The CDR3 DNA sequence: TGTGCCAGCAGTTGGGGGGCGAATGGCTACACCTTC. Protein product: CASSWGANGYTF. The chain combines TRBV28 with TRBJ1-2, with D maybe TRBD1 (6 bases). The germline V gene has CDR1 MDHEN and CDR2 SYDVKM. This CDR3 comprises 12 residues. The V end lost 4 bases, the J end lost 6 bases, and 9 bases lay between the germline ends.

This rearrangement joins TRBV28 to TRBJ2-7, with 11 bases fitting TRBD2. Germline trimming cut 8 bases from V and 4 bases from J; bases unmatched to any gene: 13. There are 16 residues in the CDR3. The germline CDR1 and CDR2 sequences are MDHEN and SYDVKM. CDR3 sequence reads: CASGGGLAVIQYEQYF. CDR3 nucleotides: TGTGCCAGCGGGGGGGGACTAGCGGTAATTCAATACGAGCAGTACTTC. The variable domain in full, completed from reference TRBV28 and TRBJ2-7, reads DVKVTQSSRYLVKRTGEKVFLECVQDMDHENMFWYRQDPGLGLRLIYFSYDVKMKEKGDIPEGYSVSREKKERFSLILESASTNQTSMYLCASGGGLAVIQYEQYFGPGTRLTVT.

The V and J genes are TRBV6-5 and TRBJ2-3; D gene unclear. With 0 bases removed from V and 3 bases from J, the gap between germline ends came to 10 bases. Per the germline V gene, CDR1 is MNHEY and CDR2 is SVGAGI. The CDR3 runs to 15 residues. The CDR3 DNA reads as TGTGCCAGCAGTTACTCGATATGGGGAACAGATACGCAGTATTTT. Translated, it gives CASSYSIWGTDTQYF.

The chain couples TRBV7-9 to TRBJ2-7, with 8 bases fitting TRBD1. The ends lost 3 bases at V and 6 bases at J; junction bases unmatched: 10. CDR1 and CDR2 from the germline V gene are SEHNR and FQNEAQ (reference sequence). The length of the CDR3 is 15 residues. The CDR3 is CASSFFRDRLSEQYF. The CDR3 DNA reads TGTGCCAGCAGCTTTTTTCGGGACAGGCTAAGCGAGCAGTACTTC.

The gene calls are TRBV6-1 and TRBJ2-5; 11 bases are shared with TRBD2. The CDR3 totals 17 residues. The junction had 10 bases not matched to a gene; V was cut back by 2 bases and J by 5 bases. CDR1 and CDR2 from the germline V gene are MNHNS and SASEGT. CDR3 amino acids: CASSEKGLAGGGETQYF. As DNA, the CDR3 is TGTGCCAGCAGTGAAAAAGGTCTAGCGGGAGGAGGGGAGACCCAGTACTTC.

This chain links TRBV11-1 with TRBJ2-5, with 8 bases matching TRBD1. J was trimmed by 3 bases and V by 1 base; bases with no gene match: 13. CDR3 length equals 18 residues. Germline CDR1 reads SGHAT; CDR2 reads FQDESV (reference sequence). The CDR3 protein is CASSLGLAGTGLKETQYF. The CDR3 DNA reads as TGTGCCAGCAGCTTAGGTCTGGCTGGGACAGGCCTTAAAGAGACCCAGTACTTC. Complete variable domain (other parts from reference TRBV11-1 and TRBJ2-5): EAEVAQSPRYKITEKSQAVAFWCDPISGHATLYWYRQILGQGPELLVQFQDESVVDDSQLPKDRFSAERLKGVDSTLKIQPAELGDSAMYLCASSLGLAGTGLKETQYFGPGTRLLVL.

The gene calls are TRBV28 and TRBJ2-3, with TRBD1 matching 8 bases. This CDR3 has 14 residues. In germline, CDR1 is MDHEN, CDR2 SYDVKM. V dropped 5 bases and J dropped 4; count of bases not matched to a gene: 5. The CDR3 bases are TGTGCCAGCAGTCCCCAGGGGGCGTCAGATACGCAGTATTTT. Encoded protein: CASSPQGASDTQYF.

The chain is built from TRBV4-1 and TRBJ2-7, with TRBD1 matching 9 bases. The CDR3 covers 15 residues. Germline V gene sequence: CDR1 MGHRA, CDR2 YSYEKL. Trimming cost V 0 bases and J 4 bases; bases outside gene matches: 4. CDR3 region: CASSQDWDRVYEQYF. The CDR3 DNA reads TGCGCCAGCAGCCAAGATTGGGACAGGGTTTACGAGCAGTACTTC.

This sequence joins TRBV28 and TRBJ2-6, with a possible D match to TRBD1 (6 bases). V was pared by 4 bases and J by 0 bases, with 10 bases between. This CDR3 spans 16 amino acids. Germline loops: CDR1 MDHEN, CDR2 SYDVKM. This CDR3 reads CASSSPQGSGANVLTF. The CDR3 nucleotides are TGTGCCAGCAGTTCCCCACAGGGCTCTGGGGCCAACGTCCTGACTTTC.

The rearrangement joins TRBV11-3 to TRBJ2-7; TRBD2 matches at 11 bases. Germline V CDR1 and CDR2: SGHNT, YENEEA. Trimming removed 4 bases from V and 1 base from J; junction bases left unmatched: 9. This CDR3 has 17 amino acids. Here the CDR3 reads CASSSALAGGPSYEQYF. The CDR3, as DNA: TGTGCCAGCAGCTCCGCCCTAGCGGGGGGCCCGTCCTACGAGCAGTACTTC.

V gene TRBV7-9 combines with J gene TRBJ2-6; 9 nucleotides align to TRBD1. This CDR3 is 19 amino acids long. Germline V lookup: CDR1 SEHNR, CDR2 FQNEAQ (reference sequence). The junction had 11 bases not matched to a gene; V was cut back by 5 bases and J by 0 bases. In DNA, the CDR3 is TGTGCCAGCAGCCCTTCATCCGGGACAGGGTACTCTGGGGCCAACGTCCTGACTTTC. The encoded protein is CASSPSSGTGYSGANVLTF.

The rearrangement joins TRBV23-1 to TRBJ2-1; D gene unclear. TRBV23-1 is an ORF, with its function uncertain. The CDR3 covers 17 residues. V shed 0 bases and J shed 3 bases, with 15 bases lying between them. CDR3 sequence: CASSQSFRDTDYNEQFF. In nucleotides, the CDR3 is TGCGCCAGCAGTCAATCCTTCCGAGACACGGACTACAATGAGCAGTTCTTC.

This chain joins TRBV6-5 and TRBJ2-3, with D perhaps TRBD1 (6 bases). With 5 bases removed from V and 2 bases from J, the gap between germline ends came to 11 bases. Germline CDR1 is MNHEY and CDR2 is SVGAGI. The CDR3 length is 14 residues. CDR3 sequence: CASSKNRDTDTQYF. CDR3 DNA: TGTGCCAGCAGTAAGAACAGGGACACAGATACGCAGTATTTT.